These 11 T cell receptor beta chains were all obtained from the same sample, sequenced in a study of cytomegalovirus exposure and HLA in healthy donors. Primers included in the PCR were 60 Vbeta and 13 Jbeta primers. The data were produced by immunoSEQ multiplex PCR, yet TCRdb's version contains in-frame clones alone and is incomplete. The sample consists of 150,000 to 200,000 clones, almost 80% of them appearing once. Sequencing was done on a sample of PBMCs. The source is a woman aged 45-65 years in good health and CMV-seropositive.

The chain is built from TRBV11-2 and TRBJ2-1, with 8 bases fitting TRBD2. CDR1 is SGHAT, CDR2 FQNNGV, per germline. The CDR3 spans 15 residues. The junction had 8 bases not matched to a gene; V was cut back by 1 base and J by 9 bases. CDR3 in amino acids: CASSLGIGGAGEQFF. The CDR3 DNA is TGTGCCAGCAGCTTAGGCATCGGGGGGGCGGGTGAGCAGTTCTTC.

The chain combines TRBV14 with TRBJ1-2; TRBD1 agrees at 11 bases. This CDR3 has 17 amino acids. Trimming cost V 3 bases and J 5 bases; bases outside gene matches: 11. The germline V gene encodes CDR1 SGHDN and CDR2 FVKESK. CDR3 sequence (DNA): TGTGCCAGCAGCCATACACCTGGACAGGGGGCGTGGTATGGCTACACCTTC. Protein: CASSHTPGQGAWYGYTF.

The CDR3 here is CASSWDRLNTEAFF. The CDR3 bases are TGTGCCAGCAGTTGGGACAGGCTGAACACTGAAGCTTTCTTT. The chain has TRBV7-9 and TRBJ1-1; 8 bases are shared with TRBD1. The germline gives CDR1 SEHNR, CDR2 FQNEAQ (reference sequence). The CDR3 has 14 amino acids. The trim removed 6 bases at V and 0 bases at J, leaving 3 bases unmatched.

This chain joins TRBV6-1 and TRBJ1-4; D is unclear. V dropped 3 bases and J dropped 5 bases, with 7 bases sitting between them. Germline CDR1 and CDR2: MNHNS and SASEGT. The length of the CDR3 is 13 residues. The CDR3 bases are TGTGCCAGCAGTGAGGAGCTGAATGAAAAACTGTTTTTT. Translating gives CASSEELNEKLFF.

The chain employs TRBV2 and TRBJ2-1; no clear D. The CDR3 covers 15 residues. In germline, CDR1 is SNHLY, CDR2 FYNNEI. Trimming took 7 bases from V and 8 from J, leaving 21 bases between them. In nucleotides, the CDR3 is TGTGCCAGCACCATAAAAGGTAATAGCATCCATGAGCAGTTCTTC. Translation gives CASTIKGNSIHEQFF.

This clone has a handful of counts. This CDR3 is CASSDGSWRETWNEQFF. The CDR3 DNA follows: TGTGCCAGCAGTGACGGTTCGTGGCGGGAGACGTGGAATGAGCAGTTCTTC. This chain joins TRBV6-1 and TRBJ2-1; 7 bases are shared with TRBD2. The CDR3 has 17 residues. V trimming: 3 bases; J trimming: 7 bases; junction bases outside the gene matches: 15. Germline V gene data show CDR1 as MNHNS and CDR2 as SASEGT.

V and J are TRBV11-2 and TRBJ2-2, with D possibly being TRBD2 (6 bases). Trimming took off 4 bases at V and 15 bases at J, with 18 bases between the two ends. The CDR3 contains 13 residues. Germline V lookup: CDR1 SGHAT, CDR2 FQNNGV. The CDR3: CASSYREAVSVFF. CDR3 DNA sequence: TGTGCCAGCAGCTATAGGGAGGCCGTGAGCGTGTTTTTT. Full variable domain (outside the CDR3, taken from reference TRBV11-2 and TRBJ2-2): EAGVAQSPRYKIIEKRQSVAFWCNPISGHATLYWYQQILGQGPKLLIQFQNNGVVDDSQLPKDRFSAERLKGVDSTLKIQPAKLEDSAVYLCASSYREAVSVFFGEGSRLTVL.

This chain links TRBV29-1 with TRBJ2-3, with D tentatively TRBD1 (5 bases). CDR3 length: 14 residues. Trimming took 4 bases from V and 1 from J, leaving 12 bases between them. Germline V gene sequence: CDR1 SQVTM, CDR2 ANQGSEA. The CDR3 region has the DNA TGCAGCGTTGTGGGGCTGACCGGCACAGATACGCAGTATTTT. Encoded protein: CSVVGLTGTDTQYF.

The rearrangement uses TRBV18 and TRBJ2-3, with 9 bases that match TRBD2. V trimming: 3 bases; J trimming: 2 bases; junction bases outside the gene matches: 12. This CDR3 has 18 amino acids. Germline V CDR1 and CDR2: KGHSH, LQKENI. CDR3 sequence reads: CASSPRSGGGGATDTQYF. The CDR3 DNA reads TGTGCCAGCTCACCCCGCTCGGGAGGCGGGGGGGCCACAGATACGCAGTATTTT.

The J gene is TRBJ1-1, the V gene TRBV6-6, with 7 nucleotides matching TRBD1. Germline values: CDR1 MNHNY, CDR2 SVGAGI (reference sequence). This CDR3 has 15 amino acids. Losses at the gene ends were 7 bases for V and 4 bases for J; bases not matched to a gene: 12. Here the CDR3 reads CASKEQGMFFTEAFF. The CDR3 coding sequence is TGTGCCAGCAAAGAACAGGGGATGTTTTTCACTGAAGCTTTCTTT.

CDR3 sequence (DNA): TGTGCCAGTGCTAGCGGGCGGGGGACCTACAATGAGCAGTTCTTC. This gives the protein CASASGRGTYNEQFF. The chain couples TRBV19 to TRBJ2-1, with 8 bases matching TRBD2. Trimming took 8 bases from V and 2 from J; bases not matched to a gene: 8. CDR3 length: 15 amino acids. Germline CDR1 LNHDA, CDR2 SQIVND (reference sequence).